The source of this T cell receptor (beta chain) is a study of cytomegalovirus exposure and HLA in healthy donors (dated by TCRdb to 2016 to 2017). Concerning the study at large: According to a later analysis, the approximately 120 validation repertoires were produced on the same platform as the roughly 600 repertoires of the first cohort. The aim of the study was to test whether cataloging public T cell receptors could identify signatures of past pathogen exposure. Besides the first cohort of under 700 subjects, a separate validation cohort made up of some 110 different subjects was used. To predict cytomegalovirus infection status, the study combined high-throughput TCR immunosequencing, statistical association of individual TCRs with disease status, and machine learning.

Trimming removed 4 bases from V and 6 bases from J; the gene matches leave 11 bases unexplained. The CDR3 contains 15 residues, cysteine and phenylalanine counted. Left in the record is the CDR3 DNA by itself, 45 bases read in frame from the first base. In the germline V gene, CDR1 corresponds to MDHEN and CDR2 to SYDVKM. The donors were included in the validation cohort of approximately 120 subjects, a group kept apart from the roughly 670-subject first cohort. The library was made by the immunoSEQ multiplex PCR assay. On the authors' methods: A statistical classification framework was developed to diagnose cytomegalovirus status using the catalog of TCR beta chain sequences. Sourced from immuneACCESS, this table was stored by TCRdb with only in-frame sequences that have V and J called. A share of the clones is absent; for the studies checked, an unresolved V gene accounts for under half, and the remainder has no known explanation. Clone size and V and J calls were adopted from that table, with D and trimming inferred from the DNA. Across this sample there are just under 65,000 clones, with 85% to 95% seen only once. The top ten hold 6% to 8.5% of the sample.

Concerning this clone itself: Its binding antigen is unknown. No base qualities exist here, and no much larger clone lies one base off it.

What the authors observed across the whole study: The authors suggested that the approach could potentially be extended to other disease states and immunological phenotypes. In both the original and validation cohorts, the classifier was reported to diagnose cytomegalovirus status with high specificity and sensitivity. All 120 or so repertoires were used to score co-occurrence in the validation cohort in a later analysis, because that analysis had no HLA typing for the cohort. A later analysis found that TCRs clustered in the first cohort also tended to co-occur in the 130 or so validation repertoires, with more than 90% of cluster scores above 0. In the study, about 150 TCR beta chains were listed as associated with cytomegalovirus. In vitro tests confirmed that three of the cytomegalovirus-associated TCR beta chains recognize cytomegalovirus antigens. Across donors, most TCR sequences were observed very rarely, whereas some public TCRs were present in many individuals.

Recombination joined TRBV28 with TRBJ2-7, with 8 middle bases fitting TRBD1. Sequenced: PBMCs. This TCR was sampled from a woman aged 18-29 years in good health and CMV-seropositive. CDR3 protein: CASSWDRRSFGEQYF. Read as DNA, the sequence is TGTGCCAGCAGTTGGGACAGGAGGTCCTTCGGCGAGCAGTACTTC.